The T cell receptor (beta chain) under discussion was sequenced for a study of blood T cell repertoires in COVID-19. Study-level background: COVID-19 samples, acute and convalescent, were from the United States, Italy and Spain.

Per the original data handling: Amplification from reference gene primers served as the basis for estimated nucleated cell counts. This table comes from immunoSEQ multiplex PCR, and its TCRdb copy is limited to in-frame clones, with some not included. V and J calls plus clone size are reproduced from that table; the DNA served to infer D and trimming. This sample has 400,000 to 550,000 clones, with roughly 91% found just once. V shed 3 bases and J shed 5 bases, with 7 bases lying between them. The CDR3 sequence is 11 residues long. Germline assignment: CDR1 DFQATT and CDR2 SNEGSKA (reference sequence).

Input material: peripheral blood. The chain employs TRBV20-1 and TRBJ1-2, with D hard to call. The receptor's source is a young woman with acute or convalescent COVID-19. The CDR3 DNA reads as TGCAGTGCTAGTGCCGTTTATGGCTACACCTTC. It specifies CSASAVYGYTF.